This is a list of T cell receptor beta chains from one sample in a study of blood T cell repertoires in COVID-19. Profiled with immunoSEQ multiplex PCR; TCRdb holds only in-frame clones, not every one. The profile shows approximately 170,000 clones, about nine tenths of them singletons. Sequencing input: peripheral blood. The receptors here all came from a man between 65 and 85 years old with acute or convalescent COVID-19. The CDR3 runs from the conserved cysteine through the conserved F or W. Fields, in order: clone size, D gene, J gene, V gene, CDR3 protein, CDR3 DNA. A D gene is named only where the DNA matches it firmly. Not every row has a clone size; where given, it reads once, few, many or a size class.

clone_size: NA; d_call: NA; j_call: TRBJ1-3; v_call: TRBV12-3/TRBV12-4; cdr3_aa: CAFRRSGNTIYF; cdr3_nt: TGTGCATTTAGAAGATCTGGAAACACCATATATTTT
clone_size: NA; d_call: NA; j_call: TRBJ2-2; v_call: TRBV11-2; cdr3_aa: CASSLWGANTGELFF; cdr3_nt: TGTGCCAGCAGCTTATGGGGGGCGAACACCGGGGAGCTGTTTTTT
clone_size: NA; d_call: TRBD1; j_call: TRBJ1-1; v_call: TRBV10-3; cdr3_aa: CAISQDRGIEAFF; cdr3_nt: TGTGCCATCAGTCAGGACAGGGGAATTGAAGCTTTCTTT
clone_size: NA; d_call: NA; j_call: TRBJ1-3; v_call: TRBV9; cdr3_aa: CASSVGAGGNTIYF; cdr3_nt: TGTGCCAGCAGCGTAGGAGCAGGTGGAAACACCATATATTTT
clone_size: NA; d_call: TRBD1; j_call: TRBJ2-1; v_call: TRBV7-3; cdr3_aa: CASSLTGGLEQFF; cdr3_nt: TGTGCCAGCAGCTTAACAGGGGGCTTGGAGCAGTTCTTC
clone_size: NA; d_call: NA; j_call: TRBJ2-5; v_call: TRBV7-9; cdr3_aa: CASSREAAAETQYF; cdr3_nt: TGTGCCAGCAGCAGAGAGGCCGCGGCAGAGACCCAGTACTTC
clone_size: NA; d_call: NA; j_call: TRBJ2-1; v_call: TRBV7-9; cdr3_aa: CASSLEFAVEQFF; cdr3_nt: TGTGCCAGCAGCTTAGAATTCGCAGTCGAGCAGTTCTTC
clone_size: NA; d_call: TRBD2; j_call: TRBJ2-5; v_call: TRBV27; cdr3_aa: CASRPTIGGYQETQYF; cdr3_nt: TGTGCCAGCAGGCCAACAATCGGGGGGTACCAAGAAACCCAGTACTTC
clone_size: NA; d_call: NA; j_call: TRBJ1-6; v_call: TRBV21-1; cdr3_aa: CASSKVLVLHF; cdr3_nt: TGTGCCAGCAGCAAAGTTCTTGTCCTCCACTTT
clone_size: NA; d_call: NA; j_call: TRBJ1-1; v_call: TRBV5-1; cdr3_aa: CASSLEGLGTEAFF; cdr3_nt: TGCGCCAGCAGCTTAGAGGGACTGGGGACTGAAGCTTTCTTT
clone_size: NA; d_call: TRBD1; j_call: TRBJ1-4; v_call: TRBV6-1; cdr3_aa: CASSGGEAGGSEKLFF; cdr3_nt: TGTGCCAGCAGTGGGGGGGAGGCAGGGGGCAGTGAAAAACTGTTTTTT
clone_size: few; d_call: NA; j_call: TRBJ1-5; v_call: TRBV6-6; cdr3_aa: CASSYYRDSNQPQHF; cdr3_nt: TGTGCCAGCAGTTACTACAGGGATAGCAATCAGCCCCAGCATTTT
clone_size: NA; d_call: TRBD1; j_call: TRBJ1-4; v_call: TRBV7-2; cdr3_aa: CASSLGGTEGEKLFF; cdr3_nt: TGTGCCAGCAGCTTAGGAGGGACAGAGGGAGAAAAACTGTTTTTT
clone_size: NA; d_call: TRBD2; j_call: TRBJ2-2; v_call: TRBV7-6; cdr3_aa: CASTPGRPNTGELFF; cdr3_nt: TGTGCCAGCACCCCCGGGAGGCCGAACACCGGGGAGCTGTTTTTT
clone_size: NA; d_call: NA; j_call: TRBJ2-4; v_call: TRBV5-4; cdr3_aa: CASSPDLFRKNIQYF; cdr3_nt: TGTGCCAGCAGCCCGGACTTATTTCGCAAAAACATTCAGTACTTC
clone_size: NA; d_call: TRBD1; j_call: TRBJ2-7; v_call: TRBV5-8; cdr3_aa: CASSLAFGTGGGYEQYF; cdr3_nt: TGTGCCAGCAGCTTGGCGTTCGGGACAGGGGGCGGGTACGAGCAGTACTTC
clone_size: NA; d_call: NA; j_call: TRBJ2-2; v_call: TRBV5-1; cdr3_aa: CASSLVPGNTGELFF; cdr3_nt: TGCGCCAGCAGCTTAGTACCAGGGAACACCGGGGAGCTGTTTTTT
clone_size: NA; d_call: TRBD1; j_call: TRBJ2-3; v_call: TRBV5-1; cdr3_aa: CASSFRQGGGDTQYF; cdr3_nt: TGCGCCAGCAGCTTTAGACAGGGTGGAGGAGATACGCAGTATTTT
clone_size: NA; d_call: TRBD1; j_call: TRBJ2-5; v_call: TRBV5-1; cdr3_aa: CASSPGTGGRETQYF; cdr3_nt: TGCGCCAGCAGCCCCGGGACAGGGGGCCGGGAGACCCAGTACTTC
clone_size: NA; d_call: NA; j_call: TRBJ1-2; v_call: TRBV28; cdr3_aa: CASSPGPEMTMGYTF; cdr3_nt: TGTGCCAGCAGTCCCGGCCCGGAGATGACTATGGGCTACACCTTC
clone_size: NA; d_call: TRBD1; j_call: TRBJ2-7; v_call: TRBV5-6; cdr3_aa: CASSLGTGGYEQYF; cdr3_nt: TGTGCCAGCAGCCTCGGGACAGGGGGCTACGAGCAGTACTTC
clone_size: NA; d_call: NA; j_call: TRBJ2-7; v_call: TRBV2; cdr3_aa: CASTIKPAGRHYEQYF; cdr3_nt: TGTGCCAGCACAATAAAGCCGGCAGGCCGTCACTACGAGCAGTACTTC
clone_size: NA; d_call: TRBD2; j_call: TRBJ2-3; v_call: TRBV9; cdr3_aa: CASSVAHRGRGSDTQYF; cdr3_nt: TGTGCCAGCAGCGTAGCCCATCGCGGGAGAGGATCAGATACGCAGTATTTT
clone_size: NA; d_call: NA; j_call: TRBJ2-7; v_call: TRBV4-2; cdr3_aa: CASSRARGVSSYEQYF; cdr3_nt: TGTGCCAGCAGCCGCGCTAGGGGCGTATCCTCCTACGAGCAGTACTTC
clone_size: NA; d_call: NA; j_call: TRBJ2-7; v_call: TRBV19; cdr3_aa: CASSPTPGSDPGEQYF; cdr3_nt: TGTGCCAGTAGTCCGACCCCGGGGTCCGACCCGGGGGAGCAGTACTTC
clone_size: NA; d_call: TRBD2; j_call: TRBJ2-1; v_call: TRBV5-1; cdr3_aa: CASSPASGRSYNEQFF; cdr3_nt: TGCGCCAGCAGCCCGGCCAGCGGGAGGTCCTACAATGAGCAGTTCTTC